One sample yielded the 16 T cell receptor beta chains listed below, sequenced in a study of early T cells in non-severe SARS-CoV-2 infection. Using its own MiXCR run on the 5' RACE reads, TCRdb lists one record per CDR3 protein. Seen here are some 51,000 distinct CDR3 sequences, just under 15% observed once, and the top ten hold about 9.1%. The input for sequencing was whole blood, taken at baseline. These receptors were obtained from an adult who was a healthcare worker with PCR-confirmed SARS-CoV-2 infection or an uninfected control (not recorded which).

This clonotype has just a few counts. The CDR3 nucleotides are TGTGCCAGCAGCCCCCTGAGATTTTTCTCTGGGGCCAACGTCCTGACTTTC. It translates to CASSPLRFFSGANVLTF. The chain links TRBV11-2 to TRBJ2-6; D gene ambiguous. With 5 bases removed from V and 0 bases from J, the gap between germline ends came to 14 bases. Germline CDR1 is SGHAT and CDR2 is FQNNGV. This CDR3 contains 17 residues.

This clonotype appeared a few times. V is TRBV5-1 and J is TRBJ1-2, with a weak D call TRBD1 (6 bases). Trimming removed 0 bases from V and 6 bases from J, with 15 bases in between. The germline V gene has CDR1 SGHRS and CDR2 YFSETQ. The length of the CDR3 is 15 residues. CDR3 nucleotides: TGCGCCAGCAGCTTGGATCCTACAGGGAGCGATGGCTACACCTTC. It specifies CASSLDPTGSDGYTF.

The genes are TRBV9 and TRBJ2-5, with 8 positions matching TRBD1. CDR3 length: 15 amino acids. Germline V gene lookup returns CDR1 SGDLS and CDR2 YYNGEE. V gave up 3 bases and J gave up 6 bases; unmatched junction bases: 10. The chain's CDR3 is CASSGGQGFRKTQYF. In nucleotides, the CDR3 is TGTGCCAGCAGCGGAGGACAGGGCTTCAGGAAGACCCAGTACTTC.

For the CDR3, the DNA is TGTGCCAGCAGCTTAGAGGTTGAAACAGTTCCCGGGGAGCTGTTTTTT. Protein: CASSLEVETVPGELFF. The chain joins TRBV7-6 to TRBJ2-2; D gene unclear. The CDR3 length is 16 residues. Trimming removed 1 base from V and 6 bases from J, with 15 bases in between. In germline, CDR1 is SGHVS, CDR2 FNYEAQ.

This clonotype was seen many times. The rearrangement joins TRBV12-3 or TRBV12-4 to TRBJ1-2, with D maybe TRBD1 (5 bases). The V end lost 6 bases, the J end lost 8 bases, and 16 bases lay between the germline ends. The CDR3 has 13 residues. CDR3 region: CASSSLEGLGYTF. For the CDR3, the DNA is TGTGCCAGCAGCTCCTTGGAGGGGTTGGGCTACACCTTC.

CDR3 sequence (DNA): TGTGCCAGCACCCCTAGGGTCGGGGGCACTGAAGCTTTCTTT. As protein: CASTPRVGGTEAFF. The rearrangement uses TRBV7-9 and TRBJ1-1; tentative D call: TRBD1 (5 bases). This CDR3 contains 14 residues. The ends were cut back, 7 bases at V and 4 bases at J, with 16 bases in the middle. Germline values: CDR1 SEHNR, CDR2 FQNEAQ (reference sequence).

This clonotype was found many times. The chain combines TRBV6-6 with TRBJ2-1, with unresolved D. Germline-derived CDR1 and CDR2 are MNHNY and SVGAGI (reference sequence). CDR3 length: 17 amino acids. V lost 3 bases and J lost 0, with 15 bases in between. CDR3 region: CASSYTGASSSYNEQFF. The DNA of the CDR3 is TGTGCCAGCAGTTATACGGGCGCCTCCAGCTCCTACAATGAGCAGTTCTTC.

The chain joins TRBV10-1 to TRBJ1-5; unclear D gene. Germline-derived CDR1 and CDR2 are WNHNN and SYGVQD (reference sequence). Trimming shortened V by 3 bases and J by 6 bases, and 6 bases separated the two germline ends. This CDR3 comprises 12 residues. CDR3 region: CASSEGIQPQHF. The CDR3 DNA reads TGCGCCAGCAGTGAAGGGATTCAGCCCCAGCATTTT.

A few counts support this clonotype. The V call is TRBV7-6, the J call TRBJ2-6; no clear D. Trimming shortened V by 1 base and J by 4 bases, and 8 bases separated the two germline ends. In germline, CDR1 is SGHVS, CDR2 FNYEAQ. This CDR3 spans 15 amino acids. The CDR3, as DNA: TGTGCCAGCAGCTTAGGAGCAACCGGGGCCAACGTCCTGACTTTC. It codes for CASSLGATGANVLTF.

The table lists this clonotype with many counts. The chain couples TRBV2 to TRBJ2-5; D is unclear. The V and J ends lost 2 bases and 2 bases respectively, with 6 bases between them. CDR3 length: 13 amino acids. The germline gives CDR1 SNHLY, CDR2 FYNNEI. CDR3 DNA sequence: TGTGCCAGCAGTGAAAGGGCACAAGAGACCCAGTACTTC. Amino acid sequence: CASSERAQETQYF.

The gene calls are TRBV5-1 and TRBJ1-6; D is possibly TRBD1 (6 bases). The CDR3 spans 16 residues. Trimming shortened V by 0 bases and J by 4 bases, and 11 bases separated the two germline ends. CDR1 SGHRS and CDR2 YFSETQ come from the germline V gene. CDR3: CASSLDGGQYNSPLHF. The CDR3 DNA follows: TGCGCCAGCAGCTTGGATGGGGGGCAATATAATTCACCCCTCCACTTT.

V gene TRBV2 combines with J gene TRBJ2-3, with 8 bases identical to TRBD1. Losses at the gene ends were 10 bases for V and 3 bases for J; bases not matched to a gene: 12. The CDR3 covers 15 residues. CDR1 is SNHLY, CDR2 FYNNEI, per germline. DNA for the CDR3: TGTGCCACAACCTCCCAGGGGGCATTGACAGATACGCAGTATTTT. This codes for CATTSQGALTDTQYF.

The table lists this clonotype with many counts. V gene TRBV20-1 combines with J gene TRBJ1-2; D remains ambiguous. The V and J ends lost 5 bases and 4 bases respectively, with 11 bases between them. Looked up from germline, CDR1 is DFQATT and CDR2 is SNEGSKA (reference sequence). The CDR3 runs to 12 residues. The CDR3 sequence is CSAPDARYGYTF. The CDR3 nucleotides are TGCAGTGCTCCGGACGCCCGCTATGGCTACACCTTC.

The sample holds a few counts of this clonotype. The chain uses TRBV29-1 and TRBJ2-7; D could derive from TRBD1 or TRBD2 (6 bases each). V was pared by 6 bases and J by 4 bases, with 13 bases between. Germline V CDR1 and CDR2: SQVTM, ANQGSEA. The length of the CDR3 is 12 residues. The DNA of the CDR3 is TGCAGCGTCCAGCTAGGGGGGTACGAGCAGTACTTC. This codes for CSVQLGGYEQYF.

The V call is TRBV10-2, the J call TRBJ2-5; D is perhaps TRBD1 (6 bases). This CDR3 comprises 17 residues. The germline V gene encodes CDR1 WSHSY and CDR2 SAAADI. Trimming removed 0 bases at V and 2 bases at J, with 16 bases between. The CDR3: CASSESTWPRGQETQYF. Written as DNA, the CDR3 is TGCGCCAGCAGTGAGTCGACCTGGCCAAGGGGGCAAGAGACCCAGTACTTC.

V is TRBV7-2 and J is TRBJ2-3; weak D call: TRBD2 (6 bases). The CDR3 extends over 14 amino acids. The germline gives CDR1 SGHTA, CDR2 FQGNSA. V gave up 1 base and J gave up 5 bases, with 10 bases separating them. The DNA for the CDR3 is TGTGCCAGCAGCTTAGATGGGGGGAGAGATACGCAGTATTTT. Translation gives CASSLDGGRDTQYF. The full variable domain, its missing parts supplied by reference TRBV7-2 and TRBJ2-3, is GAGVSQSPSNKVTEKGKDVELRCDPISGHTALYWYRQSLGQGLEFLIYFQGNSAPDKSGLPSDRFSAERTGGSVSTLTIQRTQQEDSAVYLCASSLDGGRDTQYFGPGTRLTVL.